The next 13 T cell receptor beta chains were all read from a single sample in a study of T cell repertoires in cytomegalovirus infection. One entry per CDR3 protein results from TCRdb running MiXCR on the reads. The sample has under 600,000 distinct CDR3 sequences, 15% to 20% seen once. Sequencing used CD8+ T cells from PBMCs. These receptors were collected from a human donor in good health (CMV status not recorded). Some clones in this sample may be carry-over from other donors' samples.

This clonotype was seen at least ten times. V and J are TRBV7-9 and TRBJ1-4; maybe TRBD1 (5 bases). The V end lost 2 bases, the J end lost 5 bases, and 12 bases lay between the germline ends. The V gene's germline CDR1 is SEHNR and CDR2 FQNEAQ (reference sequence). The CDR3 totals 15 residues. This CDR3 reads CASSLRGQLNEKLFF. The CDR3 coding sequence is TGTGCCAGCAGCTTAAGGGGCCAGCTAAATGAAAAACTGTTTTTT.

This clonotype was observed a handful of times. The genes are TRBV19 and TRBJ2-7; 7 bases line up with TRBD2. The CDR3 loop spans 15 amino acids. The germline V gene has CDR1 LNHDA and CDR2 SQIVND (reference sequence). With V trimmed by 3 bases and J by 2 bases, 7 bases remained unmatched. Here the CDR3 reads CASSIGGEAPYEQYF. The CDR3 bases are TGTGCCAGTAGTATTGGGGGGGAGGCCCCCTACGAGCAGTACTTC.

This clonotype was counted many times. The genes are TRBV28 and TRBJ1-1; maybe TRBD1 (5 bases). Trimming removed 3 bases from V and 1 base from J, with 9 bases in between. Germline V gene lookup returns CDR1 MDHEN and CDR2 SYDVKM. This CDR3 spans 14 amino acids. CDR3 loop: CASSFMGPNTEAFF. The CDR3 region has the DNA TGTGCCAGCAGTTTCATGGGGCCGAACACTGAAGCTTTCTTT.

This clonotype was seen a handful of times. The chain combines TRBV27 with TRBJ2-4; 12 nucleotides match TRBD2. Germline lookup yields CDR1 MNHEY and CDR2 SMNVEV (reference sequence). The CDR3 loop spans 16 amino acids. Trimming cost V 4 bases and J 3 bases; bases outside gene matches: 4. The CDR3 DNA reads TGTGCCAGCAGTTCCCCTAGCGGGAGGGGCAAAAACATTCAGTACTTC. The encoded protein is CASSSPSGRGKNIQYF.

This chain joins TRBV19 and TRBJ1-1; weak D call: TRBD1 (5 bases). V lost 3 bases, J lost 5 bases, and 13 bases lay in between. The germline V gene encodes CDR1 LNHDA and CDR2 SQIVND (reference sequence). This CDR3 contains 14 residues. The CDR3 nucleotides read TGTGCCAGTAGTATTGGAGGGGCTAATACTGAAGCTTTCTTT. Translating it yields CASSIGGANTEAFF. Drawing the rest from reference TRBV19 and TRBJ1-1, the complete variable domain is DGGITQSPKYLFRKEGQNVTLSCEQNLNHDAMYWYRQDPGQGLRLIYYSQIVNDFQKGDIAEGYSVSREKKESFPLTVTSAQKNPTAFYLCASSIGGANTEAFFGQGTRLTVV.

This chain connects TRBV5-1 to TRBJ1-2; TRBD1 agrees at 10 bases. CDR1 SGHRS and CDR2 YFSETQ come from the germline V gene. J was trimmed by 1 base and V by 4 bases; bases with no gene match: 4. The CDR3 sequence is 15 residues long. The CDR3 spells CASSPDRGYNYGYTF. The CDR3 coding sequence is TGCGCCAGCAGCCCGGACAGGGGGTATAACTATGGCTACACCTTC.

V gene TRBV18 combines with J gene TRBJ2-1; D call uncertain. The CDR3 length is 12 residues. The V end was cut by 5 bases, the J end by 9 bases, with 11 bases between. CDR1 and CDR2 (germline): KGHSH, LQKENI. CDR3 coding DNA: TGTGCCAGCTCATCGCTACACCCTGAGCAGTTCTTC. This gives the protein CASSSLHPEQFF.

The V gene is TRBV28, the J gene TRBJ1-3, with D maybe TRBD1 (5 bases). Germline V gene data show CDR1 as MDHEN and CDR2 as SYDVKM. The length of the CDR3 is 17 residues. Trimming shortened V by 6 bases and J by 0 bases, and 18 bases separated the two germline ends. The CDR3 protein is CASRETGTESSGNTIYF. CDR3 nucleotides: TGTGCCAGCAGGGAAACCGGGACCGAGAGCTCTGGAAACACCATATATTTT.

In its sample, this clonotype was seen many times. The CDR3 nucleotides are TGTGCCAGCAGCTTAGAGGCAGGGCTCTCCTACGAGCAGTACTTC. Residues: CASSLEAGLSYEQYF. This sequence joins TRBV7-8 and TRBJ2-7; D possibly corresponds to TRBD1 (5 bases). Trimming took off 1 base at V and 0 bases at J, with 10 bases between the two ends. CDR1 is SGHVS, CDR2 FQNEAQ, per germline. The CDR3 runs 15 residues.

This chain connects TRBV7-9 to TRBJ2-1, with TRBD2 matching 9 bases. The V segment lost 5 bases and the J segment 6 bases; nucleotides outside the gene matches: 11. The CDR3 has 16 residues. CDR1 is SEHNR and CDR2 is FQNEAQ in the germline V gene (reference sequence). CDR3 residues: CASSARGGGDVNEQFF. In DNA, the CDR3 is TGTGCCAGCAGCGCTAGGGGCGGGGGGGATGTCAATGAGCAGTTCTTC.

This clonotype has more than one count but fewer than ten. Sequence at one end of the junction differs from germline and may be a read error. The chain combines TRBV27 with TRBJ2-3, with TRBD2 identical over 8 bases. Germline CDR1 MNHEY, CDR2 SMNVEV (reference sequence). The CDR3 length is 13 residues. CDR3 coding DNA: TGTGCCAGCAGTTTATCGGTCAAAGCGGGAGCGGGTTTT. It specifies CASSLSVKAGAGF.

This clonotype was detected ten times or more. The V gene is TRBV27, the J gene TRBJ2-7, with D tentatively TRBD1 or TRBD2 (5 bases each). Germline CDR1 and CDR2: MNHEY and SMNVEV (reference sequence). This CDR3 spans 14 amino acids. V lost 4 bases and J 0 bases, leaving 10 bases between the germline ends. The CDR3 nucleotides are TGTGCCAGCAGTTACTGGGGGAGCTCCTACGAGCAGTACTTC. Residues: CASSYWGSSYEQYF.

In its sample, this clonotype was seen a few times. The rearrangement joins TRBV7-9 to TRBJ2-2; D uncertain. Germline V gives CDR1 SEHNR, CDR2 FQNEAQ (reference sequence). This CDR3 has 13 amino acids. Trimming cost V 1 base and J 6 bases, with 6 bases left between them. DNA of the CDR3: TGTGCCAGCAGCTTAGAATCGTCCGGGGAGCTGTTTTTT. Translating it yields CASSLESSGELFF.